This record covers a single T cell receptor (beta chain). This clonotype came up a few times. No antigen is known for it. No clone much larger than this one lies a single base away; base qualities are absent. The data were obtained in a study of CD8+CD57+ T cells in acquired aplastic anemia (dated by TCRdb to the late 2010s). About the full investigation: Extracted DNA from sorted CD4+ and CD8+ cells averaged approximately 3 ug, ranging from roughly 0.2 to 30 ug. CD8+CD57+ expansion was defined as a frequency above the mean frequency observed in healthy subjects.

Genomic DNA served as template for TCR beta VDJ combination and CDR3 sequence profiling. An Illumina HiSeq 2000 was the platform used for TCR repertoire sequencing. The study's own analysis went as follows. Repertoires were assessed using TRBV/TRBJ rearrangement plots, CDR3 size and DJ length profiles, and Simpson's diversity index. The most abundant DNA sequence in the deep sequencing data was taken as the immunodominant clone. CDR3 amino acid sequences were screened for sharing across subjects and were compared with published repertoires and the VDJdb database. TCRdb itself trimmed the public reads at Q25 with fastp, ran MiXCR and retained productive beta chains. Here each entry gathers all rows of one CDR3 protein and keeps the most common genes and DNA. It is TCRdb's table, rather than the study itself, that gives the V and J calls and clone size. The sample contains over 150,000 distinct CDR3 sequences, 50% to 65% of them found a single time. The top ten clones comprise approximately 42% of the sample.

Study-level results and caveats: Between patients and healthy controls, no significant difference in CD8+ Simpson's diversity was found (P=0.060). Although 25 to 30 CD8+ CDR3 sequences were shared by patients and controls, these sequences appeared highly expressed in patients and within the immunodominant clones of patients.

The patients picked for sequencing were ones in whom flow cytometry had shown an expansion of CD8+CD57+ cells. Severe acquired aplastic anemia was diagnosed in all patients according to International Study of Aplastic Anemia and Agranulocytosis and Camitta criteria. No therapy had been received by the patients at the time of blood sampling. TCR repertoires of sorted CD4+ and CD8+ blood T cells from severe aplastic anemia patients and healthy subjects were deep-sequenced in the study. Patients were enrolled in the USA under clinicaltrials.gov protocols 00001620, 01623167, 00001397, 00071045, 00081523 and 00961064. Ficoll-Paque density gradient centrifugation was used to isolate peripheral blood mononuclear cells. Before DNA extraction, CD4+ and CD8+ T cells were sorted with FACS or magnetic beads. The material sequenced was sorted CD4+, CD8+, or CD8+CD57+ T cells (not recorded which) from PBMCs. The source of this sequence is a human donor with aplastic anemia.

The CDR3 amino acid sequence is: CATSDLGRNYGYTF. The DNA is TGTGCCACCAGTGATTTGGGCAGAAACTATGGCTACACCTTC. In this chain, TRBV24-1 is recombined with TRBJ1-2, with no confidently assigned D gene. V drops 0 bases and J drops 2 bases, leaving 6 bases in between. From the cysteine up to the phenylalanine, the CDR3 has a length of 14 residues. Only the CDR3 DNA stays, 42 bases, in frame from base 1. Sequences KGHDR (CDR1) and SFDVKD (CDR2) are obtained from the germline V gene.